What follows describes a single T cell receptor (beta chain). Its cognate antigen is unknown. The sample is drawn from a study of T-cell memory formation after mild COVID-19. About the study: The TCR clusters were mostly specific to one donor.

Whole-study results and caveats: Contracting clones from day 15 to 85 showed balanced CD4/CD8; later expanders favored CD4+.

TCRdb reprocessed the 5' RACE reads with MiXCR, giving one entry per CDR3 protein. The sample lists roughly 340,000 distinct CDR3 sequences; roughly 19% were seen once. Sequencing used PBMCs or a T cell subset sorted from them (not recorded which). This TCR derives from a young man who had mild COVID-19 (a few samples of this study predate the infection). Cell type and time point are not known.

The CDR3, as DNA: TGTGCCAGCAGTTTCGAGCGGGGGGCCGCCCGTACGCAGTATTTT. It specifies CASSFERGAARTQYF. This chain links TRBV12-3 or TRBV12-4 with TRBJ2-3; 9 bases fit TRBD2. This CDR3 region has 15 residues. J was trimmed by 8 bases and V by 3 bases; bases with no gene match: 9.